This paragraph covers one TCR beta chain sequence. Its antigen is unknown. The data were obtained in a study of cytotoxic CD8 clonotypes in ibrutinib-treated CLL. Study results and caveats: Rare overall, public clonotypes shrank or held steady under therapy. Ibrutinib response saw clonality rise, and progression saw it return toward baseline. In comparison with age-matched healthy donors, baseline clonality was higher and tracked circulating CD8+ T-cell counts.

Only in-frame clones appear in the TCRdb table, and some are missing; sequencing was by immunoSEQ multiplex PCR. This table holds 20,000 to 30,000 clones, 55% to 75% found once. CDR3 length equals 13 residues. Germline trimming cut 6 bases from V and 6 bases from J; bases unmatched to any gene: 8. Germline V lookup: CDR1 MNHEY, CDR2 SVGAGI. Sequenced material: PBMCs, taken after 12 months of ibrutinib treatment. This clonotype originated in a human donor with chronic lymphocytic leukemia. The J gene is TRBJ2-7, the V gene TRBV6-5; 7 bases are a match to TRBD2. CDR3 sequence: CASRPAGGGEQYF. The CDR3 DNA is TGTGCCAGCAGACCCGCTGGGGGGGGCGAGCAGTACTTC.